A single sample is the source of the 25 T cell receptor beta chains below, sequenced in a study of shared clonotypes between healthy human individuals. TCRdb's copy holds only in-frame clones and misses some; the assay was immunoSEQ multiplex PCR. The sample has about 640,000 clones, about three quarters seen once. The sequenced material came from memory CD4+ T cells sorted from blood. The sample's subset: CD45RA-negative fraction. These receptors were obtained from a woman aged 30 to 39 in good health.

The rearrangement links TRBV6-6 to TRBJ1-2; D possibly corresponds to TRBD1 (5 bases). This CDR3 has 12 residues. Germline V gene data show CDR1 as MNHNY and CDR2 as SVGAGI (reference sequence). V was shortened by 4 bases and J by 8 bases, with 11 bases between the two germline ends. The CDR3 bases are TGTGCCAGCAGTTCCGGGACGGTGGGCTACACCTTC. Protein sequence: CASSSGTVGYTF.

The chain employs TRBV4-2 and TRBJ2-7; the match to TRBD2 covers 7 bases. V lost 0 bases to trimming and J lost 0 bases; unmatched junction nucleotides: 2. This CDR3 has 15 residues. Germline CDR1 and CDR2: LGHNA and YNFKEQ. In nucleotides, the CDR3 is TGTGCCAGCAGCCAAGAGGGGACTATCTCCTACGAGCAGTACTTC. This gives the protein CASSQEGTISYEQYF.

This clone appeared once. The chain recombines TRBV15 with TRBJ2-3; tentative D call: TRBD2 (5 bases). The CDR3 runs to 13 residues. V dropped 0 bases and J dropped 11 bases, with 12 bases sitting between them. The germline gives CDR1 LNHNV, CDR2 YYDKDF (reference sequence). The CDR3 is CATSRDGEKGQYF. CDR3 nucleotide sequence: TGTGCCACCAGCAGAGATGGGGAGAAGGGGCAGTATTTT.

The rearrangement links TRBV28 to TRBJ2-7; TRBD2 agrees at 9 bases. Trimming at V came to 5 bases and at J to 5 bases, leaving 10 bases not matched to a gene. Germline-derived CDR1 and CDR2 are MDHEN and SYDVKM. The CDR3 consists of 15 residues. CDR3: CASSPAGGEWDEQYF. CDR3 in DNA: TGTGCCAGCAGTCCCGCGGGAGGGGAGTGGGACGAGCAGTACTTC.

The CDR3 region has the DNA TGCGCCAGCAGTCAACCGTATCAGCCCCAGCATTTT. It encodes CASSQPYQPQHF. This chain joins TRBV23-1 and TRBJ1-5; no clear D gene. TRBV23-1 is sorted into the ORF group, with uncertain function. V lost 2 bases and J 5 bases, leaving 4 bases between the germline ends. This CDR3 spans 12 amino acids.

CDR3 sequence (DNA): TGCGCCAGCAGCAAAACCGGGACAGGGGACCGAGAGACCCAGTACTTC. This sequence encodes CASSKTGTGDRETQYF. The chain is built from TRBV5-1 and TRBJ2-5; 10 positions match TRBD1. V shed 4 bases and J 4 bases; nucleotides not matched to a gene: 10. The CDR3 loop spans 16 amino acids. Germline-derived CDR1 and CDR2 are SGHRS and YFSETQ.

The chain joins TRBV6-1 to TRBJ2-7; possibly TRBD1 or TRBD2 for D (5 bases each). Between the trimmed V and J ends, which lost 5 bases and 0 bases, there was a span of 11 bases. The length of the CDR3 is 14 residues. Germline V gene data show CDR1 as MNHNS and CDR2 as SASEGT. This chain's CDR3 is CASSPGPSSYEQYF. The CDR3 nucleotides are TGTGCCAGCAGTCCGGGACCCAGCTCCTACGAGCAGTACTTC.

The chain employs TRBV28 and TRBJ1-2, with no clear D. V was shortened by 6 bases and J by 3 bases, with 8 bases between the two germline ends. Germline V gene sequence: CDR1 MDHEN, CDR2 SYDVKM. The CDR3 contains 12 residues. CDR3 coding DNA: TGTGCCAGCAGGCTCCAAGACTATGGCTACACCTTC. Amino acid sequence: CASRLQDYGYTF.

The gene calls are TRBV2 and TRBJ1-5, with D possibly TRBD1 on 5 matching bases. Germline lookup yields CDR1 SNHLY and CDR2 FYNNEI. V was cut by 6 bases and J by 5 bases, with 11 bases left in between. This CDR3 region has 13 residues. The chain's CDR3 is CASSGDFDQPQHF. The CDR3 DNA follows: TGTGCCAGCAGCGGGGACTTCGATCAGCCCCAGCATTTT.

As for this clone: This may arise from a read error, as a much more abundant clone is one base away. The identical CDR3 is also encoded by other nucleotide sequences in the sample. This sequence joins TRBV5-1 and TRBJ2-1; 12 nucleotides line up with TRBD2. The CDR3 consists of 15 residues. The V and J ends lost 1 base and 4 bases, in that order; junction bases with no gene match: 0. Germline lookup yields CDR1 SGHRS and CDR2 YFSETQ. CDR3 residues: CASSLTSGGYNEQFF. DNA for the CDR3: TGCGCCAGCAGCTTGACTAGCGGGGGGTACAATGAGCAGTTCTTC.

CDR3 sequence (DNA): TGTGCCAGCAGCTCCTCCGGGCCCCCCGGTGGAAAGACCCAGTACTTC. This sequence encodes CASSSSGPPGGKTQYF. This chain links TRBV7-2 with TRBJ2-5; D uncertain. Trimming shortened V by 4 bases and J by 6 bases, and 21 bases separated the two germline ends. CDR3 length: 16 residues. Germline CDR1 is SGHTA and CDR2 is FQGNSA.

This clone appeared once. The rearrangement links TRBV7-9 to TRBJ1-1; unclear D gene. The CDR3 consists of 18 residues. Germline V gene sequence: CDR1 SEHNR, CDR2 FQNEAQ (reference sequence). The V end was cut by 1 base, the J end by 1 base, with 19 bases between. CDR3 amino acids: CASSLEDGLPNSNTEAFF. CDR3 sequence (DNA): TGTGCCAGCAGCTTAGAAGACGGACTACCTAACTCGAACACTGAAGCTTTCTTT.

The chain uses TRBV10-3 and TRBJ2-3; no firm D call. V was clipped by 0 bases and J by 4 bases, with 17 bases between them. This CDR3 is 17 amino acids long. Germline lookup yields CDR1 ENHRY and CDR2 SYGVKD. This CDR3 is CAISESVVSYGPDTQYF. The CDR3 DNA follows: TGTGCCATCAGTGAGTCGGTTGTCAGCTATGGGCCAGATACGCAGTATTTT.

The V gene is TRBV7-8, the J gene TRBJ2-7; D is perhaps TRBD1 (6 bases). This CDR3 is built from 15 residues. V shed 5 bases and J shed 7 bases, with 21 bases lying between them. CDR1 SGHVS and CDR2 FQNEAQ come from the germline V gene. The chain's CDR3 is CASSTVGGAGWEQYF. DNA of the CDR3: TGTGCCAGCAGCACGGTAGGGGGTGCCGGGTGGGAGCAGTACTTC.

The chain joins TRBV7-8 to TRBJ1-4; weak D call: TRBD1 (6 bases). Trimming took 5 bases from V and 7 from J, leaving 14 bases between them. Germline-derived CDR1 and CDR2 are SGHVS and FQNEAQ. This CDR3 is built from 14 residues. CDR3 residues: CASSAGTRGEKLFF. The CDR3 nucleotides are TGTGCCAGCAGCGCAGGGACACGAGGTGAAAAACTGTTTTTT.

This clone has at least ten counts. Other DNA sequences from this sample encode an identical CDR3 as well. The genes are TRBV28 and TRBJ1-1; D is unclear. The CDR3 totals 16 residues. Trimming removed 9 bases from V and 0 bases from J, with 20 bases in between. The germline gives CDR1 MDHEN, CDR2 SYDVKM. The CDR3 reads CASPPGDLPMNTEAFF. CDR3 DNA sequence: TGTGCCAGTCCGCCGGGTGACCTCCCGATGAACACTGAAGCTTTCTTT.

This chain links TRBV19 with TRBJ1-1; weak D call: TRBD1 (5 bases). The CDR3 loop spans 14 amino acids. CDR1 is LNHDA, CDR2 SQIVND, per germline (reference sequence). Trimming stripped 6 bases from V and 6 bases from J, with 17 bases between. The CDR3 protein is CASRTRGLDAEAFF. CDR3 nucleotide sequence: TGTGCCAGTAGGACGAGGGGATTGGATGCTGAAGCTTTCTTT.

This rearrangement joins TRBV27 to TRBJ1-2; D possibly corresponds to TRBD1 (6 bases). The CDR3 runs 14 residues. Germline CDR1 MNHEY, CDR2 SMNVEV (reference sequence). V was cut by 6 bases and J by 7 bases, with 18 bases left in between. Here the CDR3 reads CASSLLGRGSGYTF. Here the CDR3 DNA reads TGTGCCAGCAGCCTTCTAGGCAGGGGCAGTGGCTACACCTTC.

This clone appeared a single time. The CDR3 sequence is CASSPQTSGPLAKNIQYF. The CDR3 nucleotides are TGTGCCAGCAGCCCTCAGACTAGCGGGCCTCTAGCCAAAAACATTCAGTACTTC. The chain employs TRBV5-4 and TRBJ2-4; TRBD2 agrees at 10 bases. The trim removed 4 bases at V and 0 bases at J, leaving 10 bases unmatched. There are 18 residues in the CDR3. Germline V gene sequence: CDR1 SGHNT, CDR2 YYREEE (reference sequence).

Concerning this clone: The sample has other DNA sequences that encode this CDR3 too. CDR3 DNA: TGCGCCAGCAGCTTGGCCGTGGTCGGAACAGATACGCAGTATTTT. Translation gives CASSLAVVGTDTQYF. V and J are TRBV5-1 and TRBJ2-3, with D hard to call. The CDR3 length is 15 residues. V shed 0 bases and J shed 3 bases, with 11 bases lying between them. Germline V gene lookup returns CDR1 SGHRS and CDR2 YFSETQ.

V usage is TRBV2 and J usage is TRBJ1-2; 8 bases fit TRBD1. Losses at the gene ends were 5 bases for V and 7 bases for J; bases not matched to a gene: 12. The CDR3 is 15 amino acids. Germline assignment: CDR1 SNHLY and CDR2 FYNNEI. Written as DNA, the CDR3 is TGTGCCAGCAGTCCGGATGGACAGGGCGGGCGTGGCTACACCTTC. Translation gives CASSPDGQGGRGYTF.

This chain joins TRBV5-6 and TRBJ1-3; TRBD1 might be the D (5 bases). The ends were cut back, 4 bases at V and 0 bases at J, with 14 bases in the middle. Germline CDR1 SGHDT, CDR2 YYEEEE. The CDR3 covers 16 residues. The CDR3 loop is CASSPTSGTSGNTIYF. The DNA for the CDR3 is TGTGCCAGCAGCCCAACCTCAGGGACCTCTGGAAACACCATATATTTT. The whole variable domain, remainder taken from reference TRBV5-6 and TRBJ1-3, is DAGVTQSPTHLIKTRGQQVTLRCSPKSGHDTVSWYQQALGQGPQFIFQYYEEEERQRGNFPDRFSGHQFPNYSSELNVNALLLGDSALYLCASSPTSGTSGNTIYFGEGSWLTVV.

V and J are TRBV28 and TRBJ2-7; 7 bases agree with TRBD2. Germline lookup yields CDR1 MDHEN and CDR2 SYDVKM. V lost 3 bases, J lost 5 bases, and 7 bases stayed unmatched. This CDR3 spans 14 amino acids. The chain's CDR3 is CASSLAGVGNEQYF. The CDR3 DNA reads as TGTGCCAGCAGTTTGGCGGGAGTTGGGAACGAGCAGTACTTC.

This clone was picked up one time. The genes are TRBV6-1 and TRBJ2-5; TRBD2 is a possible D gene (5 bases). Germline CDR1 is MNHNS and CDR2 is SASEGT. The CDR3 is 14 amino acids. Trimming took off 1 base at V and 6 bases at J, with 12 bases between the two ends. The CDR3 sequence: CASSEGGGSKTQYF. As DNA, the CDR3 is TGTGCCAGCAGTGAAGGAGGTGGGAGTAAGACCCAGTACTTC.

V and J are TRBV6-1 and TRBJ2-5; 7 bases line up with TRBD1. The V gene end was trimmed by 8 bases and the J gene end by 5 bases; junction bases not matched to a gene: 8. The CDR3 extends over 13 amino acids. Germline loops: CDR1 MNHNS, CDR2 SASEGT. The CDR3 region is CASRGGFGETQYF. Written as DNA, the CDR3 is TGTGCCAGCCGAGGGGGCTTTGGGGAGACCCAGTACTTC.